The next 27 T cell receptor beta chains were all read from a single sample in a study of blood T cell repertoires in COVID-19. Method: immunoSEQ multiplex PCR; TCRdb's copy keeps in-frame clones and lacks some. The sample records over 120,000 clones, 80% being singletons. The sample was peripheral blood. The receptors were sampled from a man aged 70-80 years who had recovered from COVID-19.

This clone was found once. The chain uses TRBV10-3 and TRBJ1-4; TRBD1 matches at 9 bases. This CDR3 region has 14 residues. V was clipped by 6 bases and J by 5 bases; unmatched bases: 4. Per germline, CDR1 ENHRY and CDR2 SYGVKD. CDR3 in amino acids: CAIRAGTGNEKLFF. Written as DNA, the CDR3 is TGTGCCATCAGAGCCGGGACAGGGAATGAAAAACTGTTTTTT.

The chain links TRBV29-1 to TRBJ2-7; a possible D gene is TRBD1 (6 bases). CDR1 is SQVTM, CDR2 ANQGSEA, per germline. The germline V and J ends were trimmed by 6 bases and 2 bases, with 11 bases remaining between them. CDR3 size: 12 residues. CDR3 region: CSVRGDTYEQYF. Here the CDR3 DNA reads TGCAGCGTGAGAGGGGACACCTACGAGCAGTACTTC.

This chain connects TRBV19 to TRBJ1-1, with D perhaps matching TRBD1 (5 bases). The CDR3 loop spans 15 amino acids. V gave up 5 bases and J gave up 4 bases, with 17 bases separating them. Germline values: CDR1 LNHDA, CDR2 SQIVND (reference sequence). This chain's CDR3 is CASSSRVSTSTEAFF. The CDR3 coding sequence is TGTGCCAGTAGTTCCAGGGTTTCCACTTCCACTGAAGCTTTCTTT.

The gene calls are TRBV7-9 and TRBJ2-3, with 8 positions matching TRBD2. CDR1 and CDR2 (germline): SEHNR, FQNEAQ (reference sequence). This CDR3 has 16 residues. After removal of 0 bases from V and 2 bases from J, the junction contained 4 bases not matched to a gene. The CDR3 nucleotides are TGTGCCAGCAGCTTAGCGAGCGGGAGTTTCACAGATACGCAGTATTTT. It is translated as CASSLASGSFTDTQYF.

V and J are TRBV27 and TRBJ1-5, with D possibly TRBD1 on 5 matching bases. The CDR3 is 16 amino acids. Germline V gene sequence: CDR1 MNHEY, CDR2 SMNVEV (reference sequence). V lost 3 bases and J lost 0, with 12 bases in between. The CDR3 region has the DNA TGTGCCAGCAGTTTCCCGGGGGTGGATAGCAATCAGCCCCAGCATTTT. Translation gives CASSFPGVDSNQPQHF.

CDR3 region: CASSGQGVITEAFF. As DNA, the CDR3 is TGTGCCAGCAGTGGACAGGGGGTTATCACTGAAGCTTTCTTT. The V call is TRBV28, the J call TRBJ1-1; 10 nucleotides line up with TRBD1. This CDR3 has 14 amino acids. The V gene's germline CDR1 is MDHEN and CDR2 SYDVKM. The J segment lost 4 bases and the V segment lost 5 bases, leaving 4 bases of the junction unmatched.

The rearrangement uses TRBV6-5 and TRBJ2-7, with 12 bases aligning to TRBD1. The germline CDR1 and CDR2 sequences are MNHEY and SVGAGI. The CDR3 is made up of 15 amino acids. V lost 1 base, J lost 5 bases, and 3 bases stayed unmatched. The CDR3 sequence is CASSYWGQGAHEQYF. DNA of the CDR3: TGTGCCAGCAGTTACTGGGGACAGGGGGCCCACGAGCAGTACTTC.

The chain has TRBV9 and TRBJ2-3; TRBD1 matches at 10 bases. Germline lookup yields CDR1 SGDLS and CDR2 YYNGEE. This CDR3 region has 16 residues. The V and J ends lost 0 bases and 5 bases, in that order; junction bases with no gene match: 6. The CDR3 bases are TGTGCCAGCAGCGTAGAAGGGAGGGACAGGGGAGATACGCAGTATTTT. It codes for CASSVEGRDRGDTQYF.

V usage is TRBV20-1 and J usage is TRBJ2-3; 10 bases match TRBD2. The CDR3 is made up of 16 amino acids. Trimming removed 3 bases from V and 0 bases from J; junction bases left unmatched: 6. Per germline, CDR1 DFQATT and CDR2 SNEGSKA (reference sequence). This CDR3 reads CSASIPAGGSTDTQYF. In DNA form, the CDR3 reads TGCAGTGCTAGTATTCCAGCGGGAGGGAGCACAGATACGCAGTATTTT.

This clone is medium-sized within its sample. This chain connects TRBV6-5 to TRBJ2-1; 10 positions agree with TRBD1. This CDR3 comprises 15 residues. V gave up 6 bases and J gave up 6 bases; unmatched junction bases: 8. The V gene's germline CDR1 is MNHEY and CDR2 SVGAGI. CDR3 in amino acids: CASSLGTGAVNEQFF. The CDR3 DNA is TGTGCCAGCAGCCTCGGGACAGGGGCCGTCAATGAGCAGTTCTTC.

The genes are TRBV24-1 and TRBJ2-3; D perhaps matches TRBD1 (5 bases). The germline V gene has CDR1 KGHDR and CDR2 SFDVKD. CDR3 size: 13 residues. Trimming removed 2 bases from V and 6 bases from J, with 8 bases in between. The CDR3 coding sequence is TGTGCCACCAGTGATTCCAGGGCGGATACGCAGTATTTT. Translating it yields CATSDSRADTQYF.

CDR3 amino acids: CASSIRGLADFYEQYF. The CDR3 nucleotides read TGTGCCAGCAGCATCCGCGGGCTAGCGGACTTCTACGAGCAGTACTTC. The rearrangement uses TRBV13 and TRBJ2-7, with 7 bases that match TRBD2. The germline V gene encodes CDR1 PRHDT and CDR2 FYEKMQ (reference sequence). CDR3 length: 16 amino acids. V lost 5 bases, J lost 3 bases, and 13 bases stayed unmatched.

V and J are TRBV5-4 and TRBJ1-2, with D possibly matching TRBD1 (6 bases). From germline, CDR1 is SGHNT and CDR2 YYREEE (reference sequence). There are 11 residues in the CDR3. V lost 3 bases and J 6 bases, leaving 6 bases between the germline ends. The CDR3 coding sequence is TGTGCCAGCAGCTGGACAGATGGCTACACCTTC. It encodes CASSWTDGYTF. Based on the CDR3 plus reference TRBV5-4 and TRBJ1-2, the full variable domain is ETGVTQSPTHLIKTRGQQVTLRCSSQSGHNTVSWYQQALGQGPQFIFQYYREEENGRGNFPPRFSGLQFPNYSSELNVNALELDDSALYLCASSWTDGYTFGSGTRLTVV.

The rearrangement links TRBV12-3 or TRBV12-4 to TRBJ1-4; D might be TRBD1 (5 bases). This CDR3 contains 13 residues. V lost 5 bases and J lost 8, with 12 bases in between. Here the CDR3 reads CASSATGTEKLFF. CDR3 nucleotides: TGTGCCAGCAGTGCAACAGGAACGGAAAAACTGTTTTTT.

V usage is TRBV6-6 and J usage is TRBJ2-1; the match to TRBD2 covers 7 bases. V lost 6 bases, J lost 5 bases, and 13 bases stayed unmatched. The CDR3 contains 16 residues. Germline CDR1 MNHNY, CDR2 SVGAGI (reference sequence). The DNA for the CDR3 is TGTGCCAGCAGACAACCCTTGCGCGGGAGAAACAATGAGCAGTTCTTC. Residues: CASRQPLRGRNNEQFF.

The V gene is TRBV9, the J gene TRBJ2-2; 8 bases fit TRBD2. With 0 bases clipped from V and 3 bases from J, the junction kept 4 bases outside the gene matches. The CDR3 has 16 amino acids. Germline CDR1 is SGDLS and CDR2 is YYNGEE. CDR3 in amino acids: CASSVGSGGHTGELFF. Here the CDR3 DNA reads TGTGCCAGCAGCGTAGGCTCGGGAGGGCACACCGGGGAGCTGTTTTTT.

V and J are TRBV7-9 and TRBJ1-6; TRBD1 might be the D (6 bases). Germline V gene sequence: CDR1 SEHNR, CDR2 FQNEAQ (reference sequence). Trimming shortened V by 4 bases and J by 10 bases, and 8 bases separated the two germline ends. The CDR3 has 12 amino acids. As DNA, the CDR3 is TGTGCCAGCAGCTACAGGGTCTCACCCCTCCACTTT. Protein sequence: CASSYRVSPLHF.

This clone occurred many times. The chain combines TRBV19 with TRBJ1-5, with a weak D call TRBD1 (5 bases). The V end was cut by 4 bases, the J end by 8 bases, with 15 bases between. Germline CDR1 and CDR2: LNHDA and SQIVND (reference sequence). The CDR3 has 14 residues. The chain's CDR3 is CASSTGGGMEPQHF. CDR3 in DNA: TGTGCCAGTAGTACCGGGGGAGGAATGGAGCCCCAGCATTTT.

CDR3: CASSLGRAYEQYF. The CDR3 DNA follows: TGTGCCAGCAGTTTAGGCAGGGCCTACGAGCAGTACTTC. The rearrangement links TRBV12-3 or TRBV12-4 to TRBJ2-7; the D gene is possibly TRBD1 (5 bases). The V end was cut by 1 base, the J end by 2 bases, with 6 bases between. CDR3 length: 13 amino acids.

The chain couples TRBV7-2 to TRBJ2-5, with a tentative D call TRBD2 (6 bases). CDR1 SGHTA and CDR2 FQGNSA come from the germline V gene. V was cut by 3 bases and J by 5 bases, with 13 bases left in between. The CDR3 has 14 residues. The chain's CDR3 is CASSFFPGGETQYF. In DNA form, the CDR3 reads TGTGCCAGCAGCTTTTTCCCAGGAGGGGAGACCCAGTACTTC.

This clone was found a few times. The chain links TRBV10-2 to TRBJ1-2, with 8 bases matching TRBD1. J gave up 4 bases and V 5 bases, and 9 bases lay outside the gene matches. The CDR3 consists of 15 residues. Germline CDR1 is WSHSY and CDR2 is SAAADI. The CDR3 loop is CASSPGTGVSYGYTF. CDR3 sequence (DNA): TGCGCCAGCAGTCCCGGGACAGGTGTCTCCTATGGCTACACCTTC.

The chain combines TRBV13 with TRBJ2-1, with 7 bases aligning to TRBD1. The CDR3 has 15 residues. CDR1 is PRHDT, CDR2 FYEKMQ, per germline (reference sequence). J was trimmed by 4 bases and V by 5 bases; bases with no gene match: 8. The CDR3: CASSHRDRVYNEQFF. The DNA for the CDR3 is TGTGCCAGCAGCCACCGGGACAGAGTTTACAATGAGCAGTTCTTC.

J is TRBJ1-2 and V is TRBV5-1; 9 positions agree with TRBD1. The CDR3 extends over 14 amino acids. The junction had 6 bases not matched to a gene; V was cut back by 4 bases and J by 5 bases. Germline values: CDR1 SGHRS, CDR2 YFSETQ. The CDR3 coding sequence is TGCGCCAGCAGCCCGGACAGGGGACTGTATGGCTACACCTTC. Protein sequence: CASSPDRGLYGYTF.

CDR3 nucleotides: TGTGCCAGCAGCTCCAGGACAGGGGGCCACACAGATACGCAGTATTTT. Its protein product is CASSSRTGGHTDTQYF. The chain is built from TRBV7-3 and TRBJ2-3; TRBD1 aligns across 11 bases. CDR1 SGHTA and CDR2 FQGTGA come from the germline V gene. The CDR3 has 16 residues. V was pared by 4 bases and J by 2 bases, with 5 bases of the junction left unmatched.

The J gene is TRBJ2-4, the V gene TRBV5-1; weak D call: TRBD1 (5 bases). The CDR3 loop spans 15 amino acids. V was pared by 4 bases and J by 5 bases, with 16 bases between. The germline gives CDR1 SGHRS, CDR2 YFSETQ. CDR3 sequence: CASSSWGRTENIQYF. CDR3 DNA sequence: TGCGCCAGCAGCAGTTGGGGCCGGACGGAAAACATTCAGTACTTC.

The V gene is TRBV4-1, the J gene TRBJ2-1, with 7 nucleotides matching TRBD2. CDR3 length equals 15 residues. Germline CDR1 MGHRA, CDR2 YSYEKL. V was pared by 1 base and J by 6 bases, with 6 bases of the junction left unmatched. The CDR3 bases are TGCGCCAGCAGCCAAGCACCTAGCGGCCTCAATGAGCAGTTCTTC. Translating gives CASSQAPSGLNEQFF.

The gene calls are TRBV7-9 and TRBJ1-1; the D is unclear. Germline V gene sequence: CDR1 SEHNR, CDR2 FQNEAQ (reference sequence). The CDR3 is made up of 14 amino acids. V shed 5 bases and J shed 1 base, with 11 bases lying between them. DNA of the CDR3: TGTGCCAGCAGCCTACAACAGACGAACACTGAAGCTTTCTTT. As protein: CASSLQQTNTEAFF.